What follows are 3 T cell receptor beta chains derived from one specimen sequenced in a study of blood T cells in healthy people across ages. Together with a sample-barcoded 5' primer, a J-beta primer mix was included in a second PCR lasting roughly 6 to 12 cycles. TCRdb recomputed calls from the 5' RACE reads with MiXCR, one row per CDR3 protein. The table has roughly 500,000 distinct CDR3 sequences, 25% to 30% seen once. The material sequenced was blood. The receptors derive from a woman in her 70s in good health.

This clonotype was counted between two and nine times. The limits of the CDR3 on the DNA are not certain, so only TCRdb's listed CDR3 is given. V and J are TRBV6-5 and TRBJ2-7; the D call in the table, TRBD1, was not verified against the DNA. The CDR3 extends over 18 residues, inclusive of both ends. Germline loops: CDR1 MNHEY, CDR2 SVGAGI. CDR3 in amino acids: CASSSSGQGVAGVYEQYF.

This clonotype has just a few counts. The chain employs TRBV18 and TRBJ1-6; TRBD1 matches 10 bases. The CDR3 sequence is 16 residues long. Germline V CDR1 and CDR2: KGHSH, LQKENI. The trim removed 2 bases at V and 5 bases at J, leaving 3 bases unmatched. CDR3: CASSPMTGGDNSPLHF. The CDR3 bases are TGTGCCAGCTCACCAATGACAGGGGGCGATAATTCACCCCTCCACTTT.

The chain carries TRBV5-1 and TRBJ2-3; 9 bases map to TRBD2. Germline-derived CDR1 and CDR2 are SGHRS and YFSETQ. This CDR3 comprises 18 residues. Germline trimming cut 0 bases from V and 0 bases from J; bases unmatched to any gene: 8. CDR3 sequence: CASSLDLAGAPSTDTQYF. DNA for the CDR3: TGCGCCAGCAGCTTGGATTTAGCGGGGGCCCCTAGCACAGATACGCAGTATTTT.